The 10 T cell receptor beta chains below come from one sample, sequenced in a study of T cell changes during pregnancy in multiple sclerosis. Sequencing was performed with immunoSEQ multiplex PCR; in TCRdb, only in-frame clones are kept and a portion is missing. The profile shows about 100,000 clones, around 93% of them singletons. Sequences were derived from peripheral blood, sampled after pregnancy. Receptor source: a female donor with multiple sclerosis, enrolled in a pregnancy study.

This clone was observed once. CDR3 residues: CASSQDIGGTGASNEKLFF. CDR3 sequence (DNA): TGCGCCAGCAGCCAAGATATCGGGGGGACAGGGGCTTCTAATGAAAAACTGTTTTTT. V usage is TRBV4-1 and J usage is TRBJ1-4, with TRBD1 identical over 10 bases. CDR1 and CDR2 from the germline V gene are MGHRA and YSYEKL. V trimming: 0 bases; J trimming: 3 bases; junction bases outside the gene matches: 10. There are 19 residues in the CDR3.

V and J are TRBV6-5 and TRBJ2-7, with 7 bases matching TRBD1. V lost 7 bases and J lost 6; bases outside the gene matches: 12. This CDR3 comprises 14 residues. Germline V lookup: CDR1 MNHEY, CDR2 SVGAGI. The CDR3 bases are TGTGCCAGCATGGGAAACAGGGGAGCTCGCGAGCAGTACTTC. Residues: CASMGNRGAREQYF.

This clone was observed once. The CDR3 here is CAIRDLDTEAFF. The CDR3 DNA reads as TGTGCCATCAGGGACTTGGACACTGAAGCTTTCTTT. V and J are TRBV10-3 and TRBJ1-1, with D uncertain. Trimming stripped 6 bases from V and 3 bases from J, with 8 bases between. The CDR3 extends over 12 amino acids. The germline CDR1 and CDR2 sequences are ENHRY and SYGVKD.

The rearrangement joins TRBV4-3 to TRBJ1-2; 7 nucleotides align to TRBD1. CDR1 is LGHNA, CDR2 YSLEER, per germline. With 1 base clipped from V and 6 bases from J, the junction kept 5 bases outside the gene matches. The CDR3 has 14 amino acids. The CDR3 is CASSQGTGVDGYTF. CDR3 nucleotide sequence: TGCGCCAGCAGCCAAGGAACAGGGGTAGATGGCTACACCTTC.

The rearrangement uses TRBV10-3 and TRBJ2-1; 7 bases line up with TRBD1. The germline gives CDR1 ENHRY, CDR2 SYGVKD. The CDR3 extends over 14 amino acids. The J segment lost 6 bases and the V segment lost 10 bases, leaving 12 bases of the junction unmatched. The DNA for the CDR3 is TGTGCCACCCAGAGGGACAGCTCCGTCAATGAGCAGTTCTTC. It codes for CATQRDSSVNEQFF.

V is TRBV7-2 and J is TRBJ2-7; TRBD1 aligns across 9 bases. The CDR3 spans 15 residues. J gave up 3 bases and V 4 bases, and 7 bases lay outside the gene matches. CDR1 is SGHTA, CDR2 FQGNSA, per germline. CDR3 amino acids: CASSSRDRVLYEQYF. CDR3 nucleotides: TGTGCCAGCAGCTCCCGGGACAGGGTCCTCTACGAGCAGTACTTC.

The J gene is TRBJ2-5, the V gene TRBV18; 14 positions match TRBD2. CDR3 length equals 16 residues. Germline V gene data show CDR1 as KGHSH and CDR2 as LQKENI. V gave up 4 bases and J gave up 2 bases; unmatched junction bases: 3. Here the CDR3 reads CASSLTSGRGQETQYF. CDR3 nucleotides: TGTGCCAGCTCACTGACTAGCGGGAGGGGACAAGAGACCCAGTACTTC.

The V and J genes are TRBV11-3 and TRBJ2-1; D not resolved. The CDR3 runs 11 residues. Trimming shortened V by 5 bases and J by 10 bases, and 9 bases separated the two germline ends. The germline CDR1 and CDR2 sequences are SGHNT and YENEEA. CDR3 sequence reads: CASSHRGEQFF. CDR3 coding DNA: TGTGCCAGCAGCCACCGAGGAGAGCAGTTCTTC.

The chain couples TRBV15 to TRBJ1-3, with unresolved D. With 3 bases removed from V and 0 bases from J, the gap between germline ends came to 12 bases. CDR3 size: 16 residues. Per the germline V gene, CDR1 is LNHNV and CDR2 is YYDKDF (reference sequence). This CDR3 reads CATSRGGRDSGNTIYF. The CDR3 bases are TGTGCCACCAGCAGGGGAGGACGGGACTCTGGAAACACCATATATTTT.

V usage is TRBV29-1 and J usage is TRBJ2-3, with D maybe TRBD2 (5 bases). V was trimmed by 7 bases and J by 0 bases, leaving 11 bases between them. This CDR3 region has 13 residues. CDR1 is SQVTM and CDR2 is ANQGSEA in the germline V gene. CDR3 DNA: TGCAGCGCTCACCGGGGTAGCACAGATACGCAGTATTTT. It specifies CSAHRGSTDTQYF.